Presented here are 14 T cell receptor beta chains from one specimen sequenced in a study of CXCR3-negative and CXCR3-positive naive CD8 T cells. Study results and caveats: For CXCR3-positive naive cells, TRB CDR3s were more hydrophobic than those of CXCR3-negative naive cells.

Via 5' RACE with UMI labels, TRB cDNA libraries were prepared. For each CDR3 protein, TCRdb gives one entry from its re-call of the 5' RACE reads, without DNA. The repertoire table contains tens of thousands of distinct CDR3 sequences. These receptors have no known antigen. The sample comprised naive CXCR3+ CD8+ T cells from blood. The subset: CD45RO-CCR7+CD27+CD95- naive CD8+ T cells expressing CXCR3 (TNR3+). The receptors come from a human donor in good health. Some clones in this sample may be carry-over from other donors' samples.

The rearrangement joins TRBV14 to TRBJ2-7; TCRdb returns TRBD2, unconfirmable since there is no DNA. The CDR3 has 18 residues. Germline CDR1 reads SGHDN; CDR2 reads FVKESK. The chain's CDR3 is CASSHRTSGSSSSYEQYF.

The chain recombines TRBV4-2 with TRBJ1-1. Looked up from germline, CDR1 is LGHNA and CDR2 is YNFKEQ. The CDR3 runs 13 residues. Here the CDR3 reads CASSLRVSSEAFF.

CDR3 in amino acids: CASSLDRGRHETQYF. The gene calls are TRBV11-2 and TRBJ2-5. CDR1 and CDR2 (germline): SGHAT, FQNNGV. The CDR3 is made up of 15 amino acids.

V is TRBV7-2 and J is TRBJ2-1; TCRdb indicates TRBD1, and absent DNA this call remains unverified. CDR1 and CDR2 from the germline V gene are SGHTA and FQGNSA. The CDR3 runs 14 residues. Here the CDR3 reads CASSPSGGWGEQFF.

This chain links TRBV6-1 with TRBJ1-1. The germline CDR1 and CDR2 sequences are MNHNS and SASEGT. The CDR3 has 11 amino acids. This CDR3 is CASSELLEAFF.

The V call is TRBV5-1, the J call TRBJ2-7. CDR1 is SGHRS, CDR2 YFSETQ, per germline. The CDR3 is 14 residues long. The CDR3 sequence: CASSWDDGTYEQYF.

This chain links TRBV29-1 with TRBJ2-7; TCRdb's assignment of TRBD1 cannot be checked, as there is no DNA. Germline values: CDR1 SQVTM, CDR2 ANQGSEA. The CDR3 has 13 amino acids. CDR3 region: CSVEAGTEYEQYF.

The chain joins TRBV2 to TRBJ2-1. Germline lookup yields CDR1 SNHLY and CDR2 FYNNEI. The CDR3 consists of 12 residues. The CDR3 sequence: CASSPIYNEQFF.

The V and J genes are TRBV3-1 and TRBJ1-2. Germline values: CDR1 LGHDT, CDR2 YNNKEL (reference sequence). The CDR3 has 13 residues. CDR3 protein: CASSKAASYGYTF.

J is TRBJ1-1 and V is TRBV28; the TRBD1 assignment by TCRdb is unverifiable without DNA. Germline values: CDR1 MDHEN, CDR2 SYDVKM. The CDR3 is 15 amino acids. The CDR3 spells CASSLSRGAYTEAFF.

CDR3 protein: CSVYGGTGELFF. The chain uses TRBV29-1 and TRBJ2-2; TCRdb's assignment of TRBD1 cannot be checked, as there is no DNA. The CDR3 covers 12 residues. The germline V gene encodes CDR1 SQVTM and CDR2 ANQGSEA.

V usage is TRBV28 and J usage is TRBJ2-5; TCRdb's D gene call, TRBD1, goes unchecked for lack of DNA. The CDR3 spans 17 residues. Looked up from germline, CDR1 is MDHEN and CDR2 is SYDVKM. The CDR3: CASSFPTGQGFGETQYF.

The chain has TRBV10-3 and TRBJ2-2. The CDR3 loop spans 14 amino acids. From germline, CDR1 is ENHRY and CDR2 SYGVKD. The CDR3 reads CAISESSTSGELFF.

This chain joins TRBV21-1 and TRBJ1-1. TRBV21-1 is tagged as a pseudogene. This CDR3 is built from 15 residues. The CDR3 is CASARAGRDITEAFF.